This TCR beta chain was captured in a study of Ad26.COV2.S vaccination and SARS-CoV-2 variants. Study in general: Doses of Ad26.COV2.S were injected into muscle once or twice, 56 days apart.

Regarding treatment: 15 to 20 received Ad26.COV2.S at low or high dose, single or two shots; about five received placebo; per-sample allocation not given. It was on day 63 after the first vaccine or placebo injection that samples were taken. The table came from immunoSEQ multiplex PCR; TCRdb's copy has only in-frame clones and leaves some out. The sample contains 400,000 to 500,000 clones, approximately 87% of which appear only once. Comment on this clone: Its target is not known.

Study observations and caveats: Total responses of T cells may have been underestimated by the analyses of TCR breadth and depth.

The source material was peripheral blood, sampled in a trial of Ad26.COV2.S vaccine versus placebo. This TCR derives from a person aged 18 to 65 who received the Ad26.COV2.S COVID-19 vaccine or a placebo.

The DNA for the CDR3 is TGTGCCAGCAGCTGGGGACAGGGCGCTGAAAAACTGTTTTTT. Its protein is CASSWGQGAEKLFF. The J gene is TRBJ1-4, the V gene TRBV14, with 9 bases matching TRBD1. Per the germline V gene, CDR1 is SGHDN and CDR2 is FVKESK. This CDR3 has 14 amino acids. The ends lost 5 bases at V and 7 bases at J; junction bases unmatched: 5.